A selection of T cell receptor beta chains follows, all from one sample in a study of blood T cell repertoires in COVID-19. Profiled with immunoSEQ multiplex PCR; TCRdb holds only in-frame clones, not every one. This sample has 150,000 to 200,000 clones, with around four fifths found just once. The sample was peripheral blood. Receptors originate from a woman aged 25 to 45 with acute or convalescent COVID-19. CDR3s leave out the opening cysteine and the closing phenylalanine or tryptophan. A D gene is named only where the DNA matches it firmly.

15	NA	TRBV9	TRBJ2-1	ASSTSPQGGSYNEQF
14	TRBD1	TRBV5-1	TRBJ2-3	ASSLADRGPTDTQY
12	TRBD2	TRBV12-5	TRBJ2-7	ASAEGLAGNEQY
9	NA	TRBV4-1	TRBJ1-1	ASSQGAEAF
12	TRBD2	TRBV30	TRBJ2-3	AVVPGLGFDTQY
11	NA	TRBV19	TRBJ1-1	ASSPLVGTEAF
15	TRBD2	TRBV29-1	TRBJ2-7	SVSSPGLAGPGYEQY
13	TRBD1	TRBV9	TRBJ1-5	ASARGTGSNQPQH
12	TRBD2	TRBV7-9	TRBJ2-1	ASNSGTSYNEQF
14	NA	TRBV7-8	TRBJ2-5	ASSSLHPGQPETQY
14	NA	TRBV7-9	TRBJ2-1	ASSLERVSSYNEQF
14	NA	TRBV4-3	TRBJ1-1	ASSHGGSGESTEAF
12	NA	TRBV7-2	TRBJ2-2	ASSLGQNTGELF
14	TRBD2	TRBV29-1	TRBJ2-1	SAEDSGRRSYNEQF
15	TRBD1	TRBV3-1/TRBV3-2	TRBJ1-1	ASSQEGQGVWNTEAF
10	NA	TRBV30	TRBJ2-7	AWSKQGGEQY
16	NA	TRBV11-2	TRBJ1-2	ASSLTGSGPTFNYGYT
14	NA	TRBV2	TRBJ2-3	AGKGWAGVLTDTQY
13	TRBD2	TRBV9	TRBJ2-3	ASSALAGGSNTQY
14	TRBD1	TRBV30	TRBJ2-2	ALPPRRTGNTGELF
14	TRBD1	TRBV7-2	TRBJ1-4	ASSLAPRGRREKLF
10	NA	TRBV5-1	TRBJ2-1	ASSSTGTEQF
13	NA	TRBV7-9	TRBJ2-1	ASSVVRDTYNEQF
9	NA	TRBV3-1/TRBV3-2	TRBJ2-5	ASNGQETQY
13	NA	TRBV5-4	TRBJ1-4	ASSGQGSANEKLF
10	NA	TRBV19	TRBJ1-4	ASSGQMDKLF
10	TRBD1	TRBV28	TRBJ2-7	ATQGVTYEQY
13	NA	TRBV7-2	TRBJ2-1	ASSPQGGSYNEQF